This TCR beta chain originates from a study of T-cell reconstitution after alpha-beta-depleted transplantation in children. This clonotype ranks as medium-sized. As yet, its antigen is unknown. The study's findings and limits: In patients about two months after transplant, alpha-beta T cells reportedly arose from several hundred expanded graft clones. Some patients showed high day-60 TCRbeta diversity, which derived from surviving recipient T cells and thymic progenitors. T-cell numbers and diversity one year post-transplant derived largely from freshly generated T cells.

Trimming pared 3 bases from V and 10 bases from J, leaving 21 bases between. The CDR3 covers 15 residues. Germline CDR1 and CDR2: WSHSY and SAAADI. For TCRbeta, the library was prepared with unique molecular identifiers. One entry per CDR3 protein results from TCRdb running MiXCR on the PCR reads. The sample comprises around 180,000 distinct CDR3 sequences, roughly 11% of which are singletons, and roughly 13% rests with the top ten. This chain links TRBV10-2 with TRBJ1-1; D remains ambiguous. Sequenced material: PBMCs, taken before TCRalphabeta/CD19-depleted stem cell transplant. This clonotype originated in a boy younger than 10 with acute myeloid leukemia, due to receive a stem cell transplant. CDR3 coding DNA: TGCGCCAGCAGTGAAGAGGGCTCCCAGGCTCGGGGAGCTTTCTTT. Translating it yields CASSEEGSQARGAFF.